This paragraph reports one TCR beta chain. The record originates from a study of blood T cell repertoires in COVID-19. Across the whole study: The United States, Italy and Spain provided the acute and convalescent COVID-19 samples. PBMCs, B-cell-depleted T cells, or T cells were the source of the cDNA or gDNA that made up the material.

Authors' methods: Quantification of nucleated cells was approximated via reference gene primer amplification. The data were produced by immunoSEQ multiplex PCR, yet TCRdb's version contains in-frame clones alone and is incomplete. D and trimming come from the DNA, and the V and J calls and clone size come from that table. The sample carries 90,000 to 100,000 clones, more than 65% recorded once. The CDR3 runs 15 residues. With 0 bases removed from V and 0 bases from J, the gap between germline ends came to 7 bases. CDR1 is SGHNT and CDR2 is YYREEE in the germline V gene (reference sequence). V and J are TRBV5-4 and TRBJ2-1; a possible D gene is TRBD1 (6 bases). The sequence came from a man aged 55-75 years with acute or convalescent COVID-19. The specimen was peripheral blood. Here the CDR3 reads CASSLGGGSYNEQFF. CDR3 in DNA: TGTGCCAGCAGCTTGGGAGGGGGCTCCTACAATGAGCAGTTCTTC.